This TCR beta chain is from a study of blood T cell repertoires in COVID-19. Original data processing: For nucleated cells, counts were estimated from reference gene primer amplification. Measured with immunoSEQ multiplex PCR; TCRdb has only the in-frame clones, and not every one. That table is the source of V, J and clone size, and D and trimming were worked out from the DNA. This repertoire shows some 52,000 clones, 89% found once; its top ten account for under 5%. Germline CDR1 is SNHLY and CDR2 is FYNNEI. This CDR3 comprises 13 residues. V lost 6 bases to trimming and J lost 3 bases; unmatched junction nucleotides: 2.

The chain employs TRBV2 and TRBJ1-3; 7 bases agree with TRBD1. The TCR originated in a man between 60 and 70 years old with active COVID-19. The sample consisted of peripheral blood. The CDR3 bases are TGTGCCAGCAGAGACAGGGATGGAAACACCATATATTTT. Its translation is CASRDRDGNTIYF.